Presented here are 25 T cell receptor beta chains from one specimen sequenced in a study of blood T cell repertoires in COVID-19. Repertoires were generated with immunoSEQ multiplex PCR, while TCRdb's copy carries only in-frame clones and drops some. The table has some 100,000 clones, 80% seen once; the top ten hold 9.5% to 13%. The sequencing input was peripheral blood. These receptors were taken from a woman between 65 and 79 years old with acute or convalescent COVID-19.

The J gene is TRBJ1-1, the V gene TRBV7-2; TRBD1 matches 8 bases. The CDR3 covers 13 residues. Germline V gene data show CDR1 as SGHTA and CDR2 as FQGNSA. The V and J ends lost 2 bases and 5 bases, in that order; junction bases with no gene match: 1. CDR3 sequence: CASSLQGATEAFF. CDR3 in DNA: TGTGCCAGCAGCTTACAGGGGGCGACTGAAGCTTTCTTT.

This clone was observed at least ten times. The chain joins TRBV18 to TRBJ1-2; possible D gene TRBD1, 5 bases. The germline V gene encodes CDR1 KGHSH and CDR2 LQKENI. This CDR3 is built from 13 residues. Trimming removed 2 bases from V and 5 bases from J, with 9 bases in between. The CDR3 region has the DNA TGTGCCAGCTCACCAGGGGGAGGATATGGCTACACCTTC. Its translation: CASSPGGGYGYTF.

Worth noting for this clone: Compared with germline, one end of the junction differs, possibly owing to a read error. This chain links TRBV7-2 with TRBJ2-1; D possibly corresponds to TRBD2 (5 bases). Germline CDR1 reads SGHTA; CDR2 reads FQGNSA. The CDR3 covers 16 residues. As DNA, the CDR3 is TGTGCCAGCAGCCTAGCTAATCAGTTCACTAACAATGAGCAGTTCTTC. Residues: CASSLANQFTNNEQFF.

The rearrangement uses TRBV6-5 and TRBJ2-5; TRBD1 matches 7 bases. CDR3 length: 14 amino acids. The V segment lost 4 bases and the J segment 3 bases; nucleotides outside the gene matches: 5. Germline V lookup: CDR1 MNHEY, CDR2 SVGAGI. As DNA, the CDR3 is TGTGCCAGCAGTTGGAGGACAGGAGAAGAGACCCAGTACTTC. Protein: CASSWRTGEETQYF.

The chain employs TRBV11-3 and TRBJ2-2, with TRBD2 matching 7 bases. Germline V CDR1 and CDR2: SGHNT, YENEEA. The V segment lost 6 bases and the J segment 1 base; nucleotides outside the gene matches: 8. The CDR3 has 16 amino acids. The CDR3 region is CASSRLAEGNTGELFF. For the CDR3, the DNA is TGTGCCAGCAGTCGTCTAGCGGAAGGGAACACCGGGGAGCTGTTTTTT.

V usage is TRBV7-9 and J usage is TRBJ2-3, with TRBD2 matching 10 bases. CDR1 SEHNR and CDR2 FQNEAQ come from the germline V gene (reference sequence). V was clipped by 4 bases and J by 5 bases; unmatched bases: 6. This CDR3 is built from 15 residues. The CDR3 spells CASSSQRGGLDTQYF. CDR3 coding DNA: TGTGCCAGCAGCTCCCAGCGGGGGGGGTTAGATACGCAGTATTTT.

The CDR3, as DNA: TGTGCCAGCAGCAAAGCGAGGGGGCCGGGGCCCCTCCACTTT. It specifies CASSKARGPGPLHF. The rearrangement joins TRBV21-1 to TRBJ1-6; TRBD1, the table's D call, lacks a check against the DNA. TRBV21-1 is a pseudogene locus. The CDR3 has 14 residues.

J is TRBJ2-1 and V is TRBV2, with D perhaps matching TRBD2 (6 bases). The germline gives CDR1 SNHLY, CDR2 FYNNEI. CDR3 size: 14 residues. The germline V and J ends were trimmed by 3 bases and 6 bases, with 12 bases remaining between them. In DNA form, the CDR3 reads TGTGCCAGCAGTGAGTGGAGGGTGAGCAATGAGCAGTTCTTC. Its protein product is CASSEWRVSNEQFF.

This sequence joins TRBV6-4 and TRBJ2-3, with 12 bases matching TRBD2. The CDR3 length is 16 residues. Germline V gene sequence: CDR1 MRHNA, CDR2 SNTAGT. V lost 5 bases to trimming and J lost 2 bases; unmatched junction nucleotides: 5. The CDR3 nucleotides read TGTGCCAGCAGTCCTCTAGCGGGGGGGCTCACAGATACGCAGTATTTT. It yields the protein CASSPLAGGLTDTQYF.

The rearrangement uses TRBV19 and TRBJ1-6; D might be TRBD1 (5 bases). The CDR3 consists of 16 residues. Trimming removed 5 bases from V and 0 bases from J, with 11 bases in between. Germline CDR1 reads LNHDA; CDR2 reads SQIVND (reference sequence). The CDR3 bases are TGTGCCAGTAGTGTCAGACAGAGCTCCTATAATTCACCCCTCCACTTT. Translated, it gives CASSVRQSSYNSPLHF.

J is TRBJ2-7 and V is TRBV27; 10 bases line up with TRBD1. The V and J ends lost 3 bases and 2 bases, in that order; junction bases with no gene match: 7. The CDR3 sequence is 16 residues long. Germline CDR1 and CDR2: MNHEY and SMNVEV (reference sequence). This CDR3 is CASSFATGGQPYEQYF. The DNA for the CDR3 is TGTGCCAGCAGTTTCGCGACAGGGGGCCAACCCTACGAGCAGTACTTC.

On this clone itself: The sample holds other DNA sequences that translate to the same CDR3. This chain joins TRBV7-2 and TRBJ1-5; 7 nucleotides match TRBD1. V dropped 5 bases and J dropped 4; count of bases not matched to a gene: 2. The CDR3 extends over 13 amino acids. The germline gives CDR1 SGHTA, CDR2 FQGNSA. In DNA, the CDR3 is TGTGCCAGCAGCCTACAGGGGAATCAGCCCCAGCATTTT. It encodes CASSLQGNQPQHF.

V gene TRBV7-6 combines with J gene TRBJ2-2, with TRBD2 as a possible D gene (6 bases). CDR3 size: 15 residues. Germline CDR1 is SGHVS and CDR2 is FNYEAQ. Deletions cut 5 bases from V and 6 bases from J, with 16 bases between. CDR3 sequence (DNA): TGTGCCAGCAGCCCGGGCTCGGGGGAGGCCGGGGAGCTGTTTTTT. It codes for CASSPGSGEAGELFF.

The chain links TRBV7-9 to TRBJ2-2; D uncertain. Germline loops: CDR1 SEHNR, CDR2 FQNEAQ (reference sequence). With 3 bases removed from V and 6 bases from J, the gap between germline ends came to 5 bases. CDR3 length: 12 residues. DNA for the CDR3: TGTGCCAGCAGCTTCTTTCCCGGGGAGCTGTTTTTT. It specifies CASSFFPGELFF.

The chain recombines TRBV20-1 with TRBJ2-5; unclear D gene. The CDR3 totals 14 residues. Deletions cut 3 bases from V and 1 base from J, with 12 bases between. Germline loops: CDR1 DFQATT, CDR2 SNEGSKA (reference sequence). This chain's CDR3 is CSASWATLQETQYF. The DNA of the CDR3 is TGCAGTGCTAGTTGGGCCACCCTCCAAGAGACCCAGTACTTC.

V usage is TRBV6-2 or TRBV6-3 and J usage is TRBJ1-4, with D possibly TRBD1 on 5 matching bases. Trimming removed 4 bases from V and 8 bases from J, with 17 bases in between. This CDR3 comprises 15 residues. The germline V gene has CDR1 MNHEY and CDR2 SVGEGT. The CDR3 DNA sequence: TGTGCCAGCAGTTTTCAGGGACTTGGCGGAGAAAAACTGTTTTTT. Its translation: CASSFQGLGGEKLFF.

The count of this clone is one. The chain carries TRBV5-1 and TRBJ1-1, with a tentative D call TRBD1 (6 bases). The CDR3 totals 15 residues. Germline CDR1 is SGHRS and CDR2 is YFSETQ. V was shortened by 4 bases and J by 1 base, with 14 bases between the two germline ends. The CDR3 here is CASSPRAGANTEAFF. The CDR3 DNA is TGCGCCAGCAGCCCCCGGGCAGGGGCGAACACTGAAGCTTTCTTT.

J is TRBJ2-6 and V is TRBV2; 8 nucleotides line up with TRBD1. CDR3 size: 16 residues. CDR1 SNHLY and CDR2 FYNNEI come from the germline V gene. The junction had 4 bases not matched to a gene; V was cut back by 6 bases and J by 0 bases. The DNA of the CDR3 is TGTGCCAGCAGGGCCACAGGGGGCTCTGGGGCCAACGTCCTGACTTTC. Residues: CASRATGGSGANVLTF.

CDR3 sequence reads: CASSLDHTDTQYF. CDR3 DNA: TGTGCCAGCAGCTTAGATCACACAGATACGCAGTATTTT. This rearrangement joins TRBV7-8 to TRBJ2-3; unclear D gene. The CDR3 spans 13 residues. Germline V gene lookup returns CDR1 SGHVS and CDR2 FQNEAQ. V was cut by 1 base and J by 2 bases, with 4 bases left in between.

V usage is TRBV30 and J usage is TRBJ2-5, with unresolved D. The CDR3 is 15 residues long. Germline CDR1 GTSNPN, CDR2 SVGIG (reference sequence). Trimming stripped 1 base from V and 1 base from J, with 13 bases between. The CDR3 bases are TGTGCCTGGAGTGGGGCAACTTGGGCCCAAGAGACCCAGTACTTC. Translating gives CAWSGATWAQETQYF. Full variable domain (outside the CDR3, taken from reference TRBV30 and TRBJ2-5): SQTIHQWPATLVQPVGSPLSLECTVEGTSNPNLYWYRQAAGRGLQLLFYSVGIGQISSEVPQNLSASRPQDRQFILSSKKLLLSDSGFYLCAWSGATWAQETQYFGPGTRLLVL.

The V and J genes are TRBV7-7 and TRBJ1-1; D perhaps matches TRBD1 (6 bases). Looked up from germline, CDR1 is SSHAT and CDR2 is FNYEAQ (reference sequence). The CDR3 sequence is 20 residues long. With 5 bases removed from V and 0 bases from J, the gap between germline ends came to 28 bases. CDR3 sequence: CASSRITGPEIYAMNTEAFF. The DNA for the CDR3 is TGTGCCAGCAGCCGGATTACAGGGCCAGAAATATACGCTATGAACACTGAAGCTTTCTTT. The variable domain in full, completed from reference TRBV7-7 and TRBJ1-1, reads GAGVSQSPRYKVTKRGQDVTLRCDPISSHATLYWYQQALGQGPEFLTYFNYEAQPDKSGLPSDRFSAERPEGSISTLTIQRTEQRDSAMYRCASSRITGPEIYAMNTEAFFGQGTRLTVV.

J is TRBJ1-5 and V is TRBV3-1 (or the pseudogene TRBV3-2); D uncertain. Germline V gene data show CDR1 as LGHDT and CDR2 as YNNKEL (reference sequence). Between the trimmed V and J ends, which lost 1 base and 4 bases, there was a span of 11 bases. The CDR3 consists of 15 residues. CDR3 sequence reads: CASSQGRQVNQPQHF. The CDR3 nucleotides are TGTGCCAGCAGCCAAGGCCGGCAGGTGAATCAGCCCCAGCATTTT.

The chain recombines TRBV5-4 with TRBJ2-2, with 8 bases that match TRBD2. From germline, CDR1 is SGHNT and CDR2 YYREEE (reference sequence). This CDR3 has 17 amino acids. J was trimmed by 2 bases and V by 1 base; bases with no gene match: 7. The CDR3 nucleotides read TGTGCCAGCAGCTTGCTACGGGGGGGGTCTAACACCGGGGAGCTGTTTTTT. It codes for CASSLLRGGSNTGELFF. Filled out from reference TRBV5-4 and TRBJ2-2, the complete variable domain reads ETGVTQSPTHLIKTRGQQVTLRCSSQSGHNTVSWYQQALGQGPQFIFQYYREEENGRGNFPPRFSGLQFPNYSSELNVNALELDDSALYLCASSLLRGGSNTGELFFGEGSRLTVL.

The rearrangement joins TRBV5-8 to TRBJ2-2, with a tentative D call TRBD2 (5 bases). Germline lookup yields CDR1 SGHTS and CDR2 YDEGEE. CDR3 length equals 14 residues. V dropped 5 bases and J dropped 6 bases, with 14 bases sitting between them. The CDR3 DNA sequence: TGTGCCAGCAGTCTCACCGTGCGGGCCGGGGAGCTGTTTTTT. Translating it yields CASSLTVRAGELFF.

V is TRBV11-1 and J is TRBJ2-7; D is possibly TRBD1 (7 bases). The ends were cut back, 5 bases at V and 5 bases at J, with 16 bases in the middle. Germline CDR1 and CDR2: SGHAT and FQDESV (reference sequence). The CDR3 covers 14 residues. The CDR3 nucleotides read TGTGCCAGCAGCCAGGGGGTCGGAGGGAACGAGCAGTACTTC. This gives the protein CASSQGVGGNEQYF.